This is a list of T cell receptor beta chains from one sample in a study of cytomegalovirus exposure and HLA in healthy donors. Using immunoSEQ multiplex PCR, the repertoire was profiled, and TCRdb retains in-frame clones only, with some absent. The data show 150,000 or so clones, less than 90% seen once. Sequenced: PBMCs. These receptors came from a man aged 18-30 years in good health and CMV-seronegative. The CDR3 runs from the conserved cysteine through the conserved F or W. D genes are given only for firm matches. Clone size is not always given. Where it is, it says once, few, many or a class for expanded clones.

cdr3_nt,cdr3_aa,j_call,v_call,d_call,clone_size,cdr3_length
TGTGCCAGCAGCCGGTCGAACACTGAAGCTTTCTTT,CASSRSNTEAFF,TRBJ1-1,TRBV6-5,-,few,12
TGTGCCTGGGCGAAGACCGGGAGCAATCAGCCCCAGCATTTT,CAWAKTGSNQPQHF,TRBJ1-5,TRBV30,-,-,14
TGTGCCAGCAGCCCGGGACACCTTGGCTACACCTTC,CASSPGHLGYTF,TRBJ1-2,TRBV7-9,-,-,12
TGCAGCGCGGGACAGGGGGCCATGAGAAACTATGGCTACACCTTC,CSAGQGAMRNYGYTF,TRBJ1-2,TRBV29-1,TRBD1,-,15
TGCGCCAGCAGCCAAGAGTGGGGGGGTTACGAGCAGTACTTC,CASSQEWGGYEQYF,TRBJ2-7,TRBV4-3,TRBD2,-,14
TGTGCCAGCAGCCCCCAACCCTACTACGAGCAGTACTTC,CASSPQPYYEQYF,TRBJ2-7,TRBV28,-,-,13
TGTGCCAGCAGCCCGGGGAGCGGGAGCACAGATACGCAGTATTTT,CASSPGSGSTDTQYF,TRBJ2-3,TRBV6-6,-,-,15
TGCAGTGCTAGTCCGGGGGTCGAGCAGTACTTC,CSASPGVEQYF,TRBJ2-7,TRBV20-1,-,-,11
TGTGCCAGCAGCTTCGGACTAGCGGGAGGAGGCGCCGGGGAGCTGTTTTTT,CASSFGLAGGGAGELFF,TRBJ2-2,TRBV13,TRBD2,few,17
TGTGCCAGCAGCTTATTTATCACATCGGGCTCTGGGGCCAACGTCCTGACTTTC,CASSLFITSGSGANVLTF,TRBJ2-6,TRBV7-8,-,few,18
TGTGCCAGCACCGACCCGGGGGGTGAGGGGTGGAATGAGCGGTTCTTC,CASTDPGGEGWNERFF,TRBJ2-1,TRBV9,TRBD2,-,16
TGTGCCAGCAGCTCCGGGACAGGCGAAAACATTCAGTACTTC,CASSSGTGENIQYF,TRBJ2-4,TRBV7-7,TRBD1,-,14
TGTGCCAGCAGGGCACAGGGGGCTGGAAACACCATATATTTT,CASRAQGAGNTIYF,TRBJ1-3,TRBV7-9,TRBD1,-,14
TGTGCCAGCAGTGTTCCGGACAGTAATCAGCCCCAGCATTTT,CASSVPDSNQPQHF,TRBJ1-5,TRBV28,-,-,14
TGTGCCAGCAGTTACACGGGGACAGGGGAAAATCGGCCCCAGCATTTT,CASSYTGTGENRPQHF,TRBJ1-5,TRBV6-6,TRBD1,-,16
TGCGCCAGCAACCGCGGGGGGACGGGCCGGGAGACCCAGTACTTC,CASNRGGTGRETQYF,TRBJ2-5,TRBV5-1,TRBD2,-,15
TGTGCCAGCAGTTACTCTAGGGACTCTAATTCACCCCTCCACTTT,CASSYSRDSNSPLHF,TRBJ1-6,TRBV6-6,-,-,15
TGTGCCAGCAGCTTAGGTAGGGGTGAAGCTTTCTTT,CASSLGRGEAFF,TRBJ1-1,TRBV13,-,-,12
TGTGCCATCACGGGGGGACCTGACAATGAGCAGTTCTTC,CAITGGPDNEQFF,TRBJ2-1,TRBV10-3,TRBD2,once,13
TGTTCCAGCAGCCGAGGGGACACATACTCCTACAATGAGCAGTTCTTC,CSSSRGDTYSYNEQFF,TRBJ2-1,TRBV7-9,-,-,16
TGTGCCAGCAGTGGAATATGGGCCCGTACTGGGGCCAACGTCCTGACTTTT,CASSGIWARTGANVLTF,TRBJ2-6,TRBV2,-,-,17
TGTGCCAGCGCCCGCCCCGGGACTACTCTCTACGAGCAGTACTTC,CASARPGTTLYEQYF,TRBJ2-7,TRBV28,TRBD2,once,15
TGTGCCAGCAGCCCTCATCCCGGCCACTTAGGGGGCAGAACTGAAGCTTTCTTT,CASSPHPGHLGGRTEAFF,TRBJ1-1,TRBV7-8,TRBD1,-,18
TGTGCCAGCAGCCCCCTTTCAGTCTCTAGCACAGATACGCAGTATTTT,CASSPLSVSSTDTQYF,TRBJ2-3,TRBV7-6,-,-,16
TGTGCCAGCAGCTTAGGCCGGGGCGGGGGTGAGCAGTTCTTC,CASSLGRGGGEQFF,TRBJ2-1,TRBV7-7,TRBD2,once,14
TGTGCCAGCAGCTTAGGTGGTTACTATACAGATACGCAGTATTTT,CASSLGGYYTDTQYF,TRBJ2-3,TRBV7-2,-,-,15
TGTGCCAGCAGTGAAGGTGTTGAGGTATACCTCTCCTACGAGCAGTACTTC,CASSEGVEVYLSYEQYF,TRBJ2-7,TRBV6-1,-,-,17
TGTGCCAGCGAAGGGGGGGTTGTGGGAAACGACTATGGCTACACCTTC,CASEGGVVGNDYGYTF,TRBJ1-2,TRBV28,-,once,16
TGTGCCAGTAGTCTGGCCGCGGTCGTAAACACCGGGGAGCTGTTTTTT,CASSLAAVVNTGELFF,TRBJ2-2,TRBV19,-,-,16
TGCGCCAGCAGCCAAGGACAGGGGAACACTGAAGCTTTCTTT,CASSQGQGNTEAFF,TRBJ1-1,TRBV4-1,TRBD1,-,14
TGCGCCAGCAGCTTGAAGGTCGGCGGGGCAACAGGGGGCGACTTTTTTACTCAGCCCCAGCATTTT,CASSLKVGGATGGDFFTQPQHF,TRBJ1-5,TRBV5-1,TRBD1,-,22
TGTGCCAGTAGTAGGGACAGGGACTACGAGCAGTACTTC,CASSRDRDYEQYF,TRBJ2-7,TRBV19,TRBD1,-,13
TGTGCCAGCAGCTTAGGGACAGGGTGGCACAATGAGCAGTTCTTC,CASSLGTGWHNEQFF,TRBJ2-1,TRBV11-3,TRBD1,-,15
TGTGCCAGCAGTGAAGCGTCTGGGGGCTTCAACACCGGGGAGCTGTTTTTT,CASSEASGGFNTGELFF,TRBJ2-2,TRBV6-1,-,-,17
TGTGCCAGCAGCTTGAGGGGACAGGGACGTAATGAGCAGTTCTTC,CASSLRGQGRNEQFF,TRBJ2-1,TRBV7-9,TRBD1,-,15
TGTGCCAGCTCACGGAGGAACACCCCCTCTGGGGCCAACGTCCTGACTTTC,CASSRRNTPSGANVLTF,TRBJ2-6,TRBV18,-,once,17
TGTGCCAGCAACCGGGGCGGCAGGGGGCGCCCCGGGGAGCTGTTTTTT,CASNRGGRGRPGELFF,TRBJ2-2,TRBV28,TRBD1,-,16
TGTGCCAGCAGCTTAGGGAGTGCCGGGAGGTCGGCGCAGTATTTT,CASSLGSAGRSAQYF,TRBJ2-3,TRBV11-2,TRBD2,-,15
TGCGCCAGCACCCTCGGGGGACTAGCAGGACTCGGTGAGCAGTTCTTC,CASTLGGLAGLGEQFF,TRBJ2-1,TRBV5-1,TRBD2,-,16
TGTGCCAGCAGTTCTAGCGGGCGGGAGCAGTTCTTC,CASSSSGREQFF,TRBJ2-1,TRBV6-5,TRBD2,-,12
TGTGCCAGCTCATCAGGGGAGCGGAACACCATATATTTT,CASSSGERNTIYF,TRBJ1-3,TRBV18,-,-,13
TGTGCCATCAGTGAGCAGGGGGCCACCGGGGAGCTGTTTTTT,CAISEQGATGELFF,TRBJ2-2,TRBV10-3,TRBD1,-,14
TGTGCCAGCTCACCGGTCGGGAGCCCCCTCAATGAGCAGTTCTTC,CASSPVGSPLNEQFF,TRBJ2-1,TRBV18,-,-,15
TGTGCCAGCCAGGGTAGGGGGGGACAGGGGACCCAGTACTTC,CASQGRGGQGTQYF,TRBJ2-5,TRBV28,TRBD1,-,14
TGTGCCAGCAGTTACCCGGGACAGGGGGCCGAGCAGTACTTC,CASSYPGQGAEQYF,TRBJ2-7,TRBV6-6,TRBD1,-,14
TGTGCCAGCAGCCCCGACAGTACCTACGAGCAGTACTTC,CASSPDSTYEQYF,TRBJ2-7,TRBV11-2,-,-,13
TGTGCCAGCAGTTCCACACCGAGGAGGGAGGAGACCCAGTACTTC,CASSSTPRREETQYF,TRBJ2-5,TRBV6-5,-,-,15
TGTGCCAGCTCACCATGGGAGGGGGGCAACTACAATGAGCAGTTCTTC,CASSPWEGGNYNEQFF,TRBJ2-1,TRBV18,-,once,16
TGTGCCAGCAGCTTAGAAGGGGGACCCTTGTATGGCTACACCTTC,CASSLEGGPLYGYTF,TRBJ1-2,TRBV7-9,-,-,15
TGTGCCAGCAGCTCCCAGGGGATGGAGGTTTTATATGGCTACACCTTC,CASSSQGMEVLYGYTF,TRBJ1-2,TRBV7-9,-,-,16
TGTGCCAGCAGTGAAAGGTATCGGGGGATGGGTGAGCAGTTCTTC,CASSERYRGMGEQFF,TRBJ2-1,TRBV2,-,few,15
TGTGCCTGGAGTCGGGGGGGCTATGGCTACACCTTC,CAWSRGGYGYTF,TRBJ1-2,TRBV30,-,-,12
TGTGCCACCAGTTGGGACAGGGGGCATGATGAGCAGTTCTTC,CATSWDRGHDEQFF,TRBJ2-1,TRBV15,TRBD1,few,14
TGTGCCAGTAGTCCCAACGCTATCGGGGGGTACGAGCAGTACTTC,CASSPNAIGGYEQYF,TRBJ2-7,TRBV19,TRBD2,few,15